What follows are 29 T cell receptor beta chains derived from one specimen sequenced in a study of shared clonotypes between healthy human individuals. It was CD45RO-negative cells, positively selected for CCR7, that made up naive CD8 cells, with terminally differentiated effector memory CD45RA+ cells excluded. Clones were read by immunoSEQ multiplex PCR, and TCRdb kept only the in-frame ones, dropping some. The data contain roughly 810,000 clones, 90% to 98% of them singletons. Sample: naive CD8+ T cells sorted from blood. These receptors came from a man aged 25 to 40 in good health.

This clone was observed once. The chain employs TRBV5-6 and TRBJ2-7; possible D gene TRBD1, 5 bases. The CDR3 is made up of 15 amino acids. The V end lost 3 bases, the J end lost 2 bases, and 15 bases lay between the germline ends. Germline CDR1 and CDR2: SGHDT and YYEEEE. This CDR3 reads CASSSQTAAAYEQYF. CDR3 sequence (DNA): TGTGCCAGCAGCTCCCAGACAGCAGCCGCCTACGAGCAGTACTTC.

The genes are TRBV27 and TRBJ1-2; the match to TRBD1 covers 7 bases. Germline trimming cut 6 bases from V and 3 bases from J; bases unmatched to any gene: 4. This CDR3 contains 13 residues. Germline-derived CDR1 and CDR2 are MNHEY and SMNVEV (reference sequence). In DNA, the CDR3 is TGTGCCAGCAGGGGTGGGACAGACTATGGCTACACCTTC. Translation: CASRGGTDYGYTF.

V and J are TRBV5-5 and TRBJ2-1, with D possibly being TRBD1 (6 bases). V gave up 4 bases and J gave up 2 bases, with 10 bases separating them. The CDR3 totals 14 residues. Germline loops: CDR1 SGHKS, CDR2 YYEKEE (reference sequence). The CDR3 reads CASSQRDTYNEQFF. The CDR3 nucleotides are TGTGCCAGCAGCCAAAGGGACACCTACAATGAGCAGTTCTTC. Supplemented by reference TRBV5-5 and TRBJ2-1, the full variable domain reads DAGVTQSPTHLIKTRGQQVTLRCSPISGHKSVSWYQQVLGQGPQFIFQYYEKEERGRGNFPDRFSARQFPNYSSELNVNALLLGDSALYLCASSQRDTYNEQFFGPGTRLTVL.

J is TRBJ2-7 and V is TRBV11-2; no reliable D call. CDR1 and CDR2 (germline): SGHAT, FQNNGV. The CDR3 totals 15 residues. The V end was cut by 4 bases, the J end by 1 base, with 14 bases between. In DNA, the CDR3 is TGTGCCAGCAGCTCAGTCTCCCTTGAATCCTACGAGCAGTACTTC. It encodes CASSSVSLESYEQYF.

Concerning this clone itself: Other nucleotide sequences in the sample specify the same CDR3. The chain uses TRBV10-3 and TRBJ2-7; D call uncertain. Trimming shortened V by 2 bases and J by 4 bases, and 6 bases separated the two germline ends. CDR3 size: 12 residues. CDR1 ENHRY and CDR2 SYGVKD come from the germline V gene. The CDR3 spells CAISESPYEQYF. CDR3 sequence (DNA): TGTGCCATCAGTGAGAGCCCTTACGAGCAGTACTTC.

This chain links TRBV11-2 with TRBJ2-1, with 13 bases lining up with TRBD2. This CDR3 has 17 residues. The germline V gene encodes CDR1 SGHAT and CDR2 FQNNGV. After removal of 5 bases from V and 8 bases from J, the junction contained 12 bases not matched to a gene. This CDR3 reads CASSLWTSGSVRDEQFF. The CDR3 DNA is TGTGCCAGCAGCCTCTGGACTAGCGGGAGTGTTCGCGATGAGCAGTTCTTC.

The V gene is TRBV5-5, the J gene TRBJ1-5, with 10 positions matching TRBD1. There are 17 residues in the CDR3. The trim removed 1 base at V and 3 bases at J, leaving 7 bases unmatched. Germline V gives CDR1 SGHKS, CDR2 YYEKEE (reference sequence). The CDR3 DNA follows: TGTGCCAGCAGCTTGACTCCGACAGGGGGCAACAATCAGCCCCAGCATTTT. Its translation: CASSLTPTGGNNQPQHF.

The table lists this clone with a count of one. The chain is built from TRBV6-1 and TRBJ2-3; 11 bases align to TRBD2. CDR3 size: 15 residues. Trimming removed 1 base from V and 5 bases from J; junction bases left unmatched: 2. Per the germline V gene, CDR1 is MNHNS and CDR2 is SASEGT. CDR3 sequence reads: CASSEGGLAGDTQYF. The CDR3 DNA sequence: TGTGCCAGCAGTGAAGGTGGACTAGCGGGAGATACGCAGTATTTT.

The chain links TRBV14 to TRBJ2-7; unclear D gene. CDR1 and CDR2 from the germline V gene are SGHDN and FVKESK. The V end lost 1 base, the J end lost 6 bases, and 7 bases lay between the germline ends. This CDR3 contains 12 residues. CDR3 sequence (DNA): TGTGCCAGCAGCCAAGGTCAGATCGAGCAGTACTTC. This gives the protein CASSQGQIEQYF.

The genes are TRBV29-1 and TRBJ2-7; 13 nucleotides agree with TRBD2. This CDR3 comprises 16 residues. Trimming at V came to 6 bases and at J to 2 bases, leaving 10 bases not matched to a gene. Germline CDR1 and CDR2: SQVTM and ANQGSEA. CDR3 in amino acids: CSVTGTSGTRTYEQYF. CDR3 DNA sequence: TGCAGCGTGACTGGGACTAGCGGGACGCGCACCTACGAGCAGTACTTC.

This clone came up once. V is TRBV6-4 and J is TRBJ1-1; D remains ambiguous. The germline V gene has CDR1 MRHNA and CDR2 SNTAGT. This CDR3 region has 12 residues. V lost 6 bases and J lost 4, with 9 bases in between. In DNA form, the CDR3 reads TGTGCCAGCAGGTGGGTGGGCACTGAAGCTTTCTTT. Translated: CASRWVGTEAFF.

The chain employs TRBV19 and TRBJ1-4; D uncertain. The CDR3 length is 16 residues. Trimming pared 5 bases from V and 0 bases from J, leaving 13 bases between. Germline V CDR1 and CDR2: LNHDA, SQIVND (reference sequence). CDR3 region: CASSFPAGATNEKLFF. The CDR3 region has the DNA TGTGCCAGTAGTTTCCCCGCCGGTGCAACTAATGAAAAACTGTTTTTT.

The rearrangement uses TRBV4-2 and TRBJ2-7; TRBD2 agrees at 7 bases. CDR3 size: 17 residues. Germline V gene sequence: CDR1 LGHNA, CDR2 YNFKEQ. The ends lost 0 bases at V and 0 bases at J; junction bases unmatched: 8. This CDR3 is CASSQDGWGGSSYEQYF. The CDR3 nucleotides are TGTGCCAGCAGCCAAGATGGGTGGGGCGGGAGCTCCTACGAGCAGTACTTC.

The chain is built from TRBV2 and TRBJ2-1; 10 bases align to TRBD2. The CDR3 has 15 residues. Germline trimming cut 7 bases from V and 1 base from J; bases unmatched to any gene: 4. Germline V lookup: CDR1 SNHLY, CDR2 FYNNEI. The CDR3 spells CASILSGGSYNEQFF. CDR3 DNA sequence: TGTGCCAGCATTCTTAGCGGGGGGTCCTACAATGAGCAGTTCTTC.

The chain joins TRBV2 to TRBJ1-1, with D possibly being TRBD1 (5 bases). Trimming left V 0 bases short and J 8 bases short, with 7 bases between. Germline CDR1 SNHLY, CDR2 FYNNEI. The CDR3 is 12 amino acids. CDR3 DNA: TGTGCCAGCAGTGAAGCTGGGGCCGAAGCTTTCTTT. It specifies CASSEAGAEAFF.

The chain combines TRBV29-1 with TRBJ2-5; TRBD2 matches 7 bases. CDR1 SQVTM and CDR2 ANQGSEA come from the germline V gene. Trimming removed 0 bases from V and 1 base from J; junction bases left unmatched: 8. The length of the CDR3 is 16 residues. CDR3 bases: TGCAGCGTTGAAGATAGAACTAGCGACCGCCAAGAGACCCAGTACTTC. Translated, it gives CSVEDRTSDRQETQYF.

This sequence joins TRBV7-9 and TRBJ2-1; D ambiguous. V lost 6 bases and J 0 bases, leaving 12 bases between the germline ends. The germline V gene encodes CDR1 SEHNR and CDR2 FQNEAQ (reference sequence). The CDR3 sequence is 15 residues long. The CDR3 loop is CASRQSSGSYNEQFF. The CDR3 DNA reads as TGTGCCAGCAGGCAGAGTTCGGGCTCCTACAATGAGCAGTTCTTC.

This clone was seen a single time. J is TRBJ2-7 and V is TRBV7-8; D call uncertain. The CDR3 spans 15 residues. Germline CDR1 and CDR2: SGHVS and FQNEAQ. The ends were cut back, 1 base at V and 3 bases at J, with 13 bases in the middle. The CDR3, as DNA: TGTGCCAGCAGCTTAGAACTCGGCCCAAGCTACGAGCAGTACTTC. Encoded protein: CASSLELGPSYEQYF.

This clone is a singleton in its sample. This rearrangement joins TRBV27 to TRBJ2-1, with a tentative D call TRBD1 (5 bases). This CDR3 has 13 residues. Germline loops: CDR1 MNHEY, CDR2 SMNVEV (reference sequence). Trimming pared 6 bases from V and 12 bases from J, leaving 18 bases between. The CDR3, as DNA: TGTGCCAGCAGGTCCGGACACCAAAGACGGCAGTTCTTC. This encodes CASRSGHQRRQFF.

The CDR3 region is CASSFQNNQPQHF. DNA for the CDR3: TGTGCCAGCAGCTTCCAGAACAATCAGCCCCAGCATTTT. The chain couples TRBV7-9 to TRBJ1-5; D gene ambiguous. CDR1 and CDR2 (germline): SEHNR, FQNEAQ (reference sequence). Trimming left V 3 bases short and J 3 bases short, with 6 bases between. The CDR3 covers 13 residues.

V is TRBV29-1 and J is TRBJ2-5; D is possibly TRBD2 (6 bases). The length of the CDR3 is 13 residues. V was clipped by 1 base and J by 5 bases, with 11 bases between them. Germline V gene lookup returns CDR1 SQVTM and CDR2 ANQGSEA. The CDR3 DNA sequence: TGCAGCGTTGAAGGGGAGGCCTGGGAGACCCAGTACTTC. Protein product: CSVEGEAWETQYF.

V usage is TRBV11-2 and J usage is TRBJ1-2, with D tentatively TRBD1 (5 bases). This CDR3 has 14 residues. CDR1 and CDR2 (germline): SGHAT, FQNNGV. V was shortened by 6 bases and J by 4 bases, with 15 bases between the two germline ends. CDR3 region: CASSYQGAFYGYTF. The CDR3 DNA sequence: TGTGCCAGCAGTTATCAAGGGGCGTTCTATGGCTACACCTTC. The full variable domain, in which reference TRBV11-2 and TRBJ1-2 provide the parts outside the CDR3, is EAGVAQSPRYKIIEKRQSVAFWCNPISGHATLYWYQQILGQGPKLLIQFQNNGVVDDSQLPKDRFSAERLKGVDSTLKIQPAKLEDSAVYLCASSYQGAFYGYTFGSGTRLTVV.

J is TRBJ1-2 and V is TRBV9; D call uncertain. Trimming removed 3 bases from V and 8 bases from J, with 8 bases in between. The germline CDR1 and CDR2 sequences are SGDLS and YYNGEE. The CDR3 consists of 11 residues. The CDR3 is CASSGREGYTF. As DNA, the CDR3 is TGTGCCAGCAGCGGACGTGAAGGCTACACCTTC.

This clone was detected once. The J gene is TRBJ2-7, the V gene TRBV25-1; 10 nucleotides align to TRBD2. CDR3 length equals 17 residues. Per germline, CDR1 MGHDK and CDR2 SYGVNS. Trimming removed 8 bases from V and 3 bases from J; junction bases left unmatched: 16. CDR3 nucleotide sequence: TGTGCCAGCCAACCTAGGTGGACTAGCGGAGGCCTCTACGAGCAGTACTTC. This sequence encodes CASQPRWTSGGLYEQYF.

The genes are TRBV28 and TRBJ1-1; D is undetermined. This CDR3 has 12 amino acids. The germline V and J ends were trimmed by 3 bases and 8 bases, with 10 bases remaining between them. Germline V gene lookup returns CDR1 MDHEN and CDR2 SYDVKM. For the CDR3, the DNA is TGTGCCAGCAGTTTGGACGGTTCCGAAGCTTTCTTT. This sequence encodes CASSLDGSEAFF.

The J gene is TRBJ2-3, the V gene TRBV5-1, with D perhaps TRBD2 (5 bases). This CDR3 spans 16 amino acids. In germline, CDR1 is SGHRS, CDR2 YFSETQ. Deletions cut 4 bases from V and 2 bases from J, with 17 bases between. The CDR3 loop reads CASSPEAKTYTDTQYF. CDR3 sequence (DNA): TGCGCCAGCAGCCCGGAGGCAAAAACCTACACAGATACGCAGTATTTT.

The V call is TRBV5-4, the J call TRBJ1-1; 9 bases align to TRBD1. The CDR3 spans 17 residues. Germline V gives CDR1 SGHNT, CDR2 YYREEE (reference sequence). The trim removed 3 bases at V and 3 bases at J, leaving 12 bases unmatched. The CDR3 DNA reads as TGTGCCAGCAGCTCCTTCAAGGGGACAGGGAGCCACACTGAAGCTTTCTTT. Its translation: CASSSFKGTGSHTEAFF.

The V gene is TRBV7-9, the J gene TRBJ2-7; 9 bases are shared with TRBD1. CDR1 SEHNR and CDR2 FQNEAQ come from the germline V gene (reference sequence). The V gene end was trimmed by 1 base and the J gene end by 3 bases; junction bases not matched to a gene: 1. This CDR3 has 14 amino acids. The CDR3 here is CASSLVGQGYEQYF. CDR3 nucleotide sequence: TGTGCCAGCAGCTTAGTGGGACAGGGCTACGAGCAGTACTTC.

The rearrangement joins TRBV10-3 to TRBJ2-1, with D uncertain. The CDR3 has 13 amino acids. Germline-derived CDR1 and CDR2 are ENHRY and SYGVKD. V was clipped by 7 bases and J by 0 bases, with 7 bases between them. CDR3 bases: TGTGCCATCACTCTAGACTCCTACAATGAGCAGTTCTTC. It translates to CAITLDSYNEQFF.